This entry lists 29 T cell receptor beta chains sequenced from one sample in a study of graft-versus-host responses after intestinal transplantation. Their recognized antigens are unknown. Generated by immunoSEQ multiplex PCR, the TCRdb table keeps only in-frame clones and is missing some. The data contain roughly 99,000 clones, 85% to 95% of them singletons. Sequenced here: unstimulated CD8+ T cells sorted from spleen or lymph node cells, sampled before transplant. The receptor source for this set is a human donor who was the organ donor for an intestinal transplant.

The chain carries TRBV7-3 and TRBJ2-3, with TRBD2 matching over 7 bases. Losses at the gene ends were 0 bases for V and 4 bases for J; bases not matched to a gene: 4. The CDR3 spans 15 residues. Germline values: CDR1 SGHTA, CDR2 FQGTGA. The CDR3 sequence is CASSLTGGLSDTQYF. In DNA form, the CDR3 reads TGTGCCAGCAGCTTAACGGGAGGGTTATCAGATACGCAGTATTTT. The complete variable domain, with remaining parts taken from reference TRBV7-3 and TRBJ2-3, reads GAGVSQTPSNKVTEKGKYVELRCDPISGHTALYWYRQSLGQGPEFLIYFQGTGAADDSGLPNDRFFAVRPEGSVSTLKIQRTERGDSAVYLCASSLTGGLSDTQYFGPGTRLTVL.

This clone was counted between two and nine times. The V call is TRBV28, the J call TRBJ1-2; no definite D call. Trimming took 7 bases from V and 8 from J, leaving 14 bases between them. CDR3 length: 12 residues. Germline CDR1 and CDR2: MDHEN and SYDVKM. CDR3: CASTPSGGGYTF. Written as DNA, the CDR3 is TGTGCCAGCACCCCGTCGGGAGGAGGCTACACCTTC.

This rearrangement joins TRBV5-1 to TRBJ1-1, with unresolved D. Germline assignment: CDR1 SGHRS and CDR2 YFSETQ. The CDR3 runs to 13 residues. The germline V and J ends were trimmed by 0 bases and 6 bases, with 9 bases remaining between them. CDR3 sequence: CASSLALGPEAFF. The CDR3 nucleotides are TGCGCCAGCAGCTTGGCTTTGGGCCCTGAAGCTTTCTTT.

This chain joins TRBV4-2 and TRBJ2-7; 13 nucleotides agree with TRBD2. The CDR3 runs 17 residues. Germline values: CDR1 LGHNA, CDR2 YNFKEQ. The ends lost 2 bases at V and 5 bases at J; junction bases unmatched: 9. The CDR3 protein is CASSQIPDGLAGDEQYF. The CDR3 DNA is TGTGCCAGCAGCCAAATTCCCGACGGACTAGCGGGAGACGAGCAGTACTTC.

The chain carries TRBV28 and TRBJ2-1; 13 bases are a match to TRBD2. Trimming at V came to 5 bases and at J to 2 bases, leaving 12 bases not matched to a gene. CDR3 size: 19 residues. The germline V gene has CDR1 MDHEN and CDR2 SYDVKM. CDR3 coding DNA: TGTGCCAGCAGTGGCCCCGTACTAGCGGGAGGGTCAGCCTACAATGAGCAGTTCTTC. This codes for CASSGPVLAGGSAYNEQFF.

The chain links TRBV23-1 to TRBJ2-3; D is possibly TRBD1 (6 bases). TRBV23-1 is sorted into the ORF group, with uncertain function. Trimming pared 3 bases from V and 2 bases from J, leaving 18 bases between. The CDR3 runs to 17 residues. CDR3 sequence: CASSQLPRDIPTDTQYF. CDR3 in DNA: TGCGCCAGCAGTCAGTTACCCCGGGACATACCCACAGATACGCAGTATTTT.

CDR3 DNA: TGTGCCAGCGGAATTGACAGGGAAGGTACAGATACGCAGTATTTT. Translating gives CASGIDREGTDTQYF. V and J are TRBV9 and TRBJ2-3; TRBD1 aligns across 7 bases. The CDR3 covers 15 residues. In germline, CDR1 is SGDLS, CDR2 YYNGEE. V dropped 7 bases and J dropped 3; count of bases not matched to a gene: 11.

The CDR3: CASSVGQGILGYTF. In nucleotides, the CDR3 is TGTGCCAGCAGCGTCGGACAGGGAATATTAGGCTACACCTTC. The rearrangement uses TRBV5-6 and TRBJ1-2; 8 nucleotides match TRBD1. The germline gives CDR1 SGHDT, CDR2 YYEEEE. The junction had 10 bases not matched to a gene; V was cut back by 4 bases and J by 8 bases. The CDR3 runs to 14 residues.

This chain joins TRBV6-1 and TRBJ1-1, with TRBD1 as a possible D gene (6 bases). V lost 0 bases and J 3 bases, leaving 14 bases between the germline ends. The CDR3 contains 16 residues. Germline assignment: CDR1 MNHNS and CDR2 SASEGT. DNA of the CDR3: TGTGCCAGCAGTGAAGCTATATCCGGGACACACACTGAAGCTTTCTTT. Translated: CASSEAISGTHTEAFF.

The V gene is TRBV4-1, the J gene TRBJ2-5; D remains unclear. Germline values: CDR1 MGHRA, CDR2 YSYEKL. The CDR3 is made up of 15 amino acids. Trimming took off 1 base at V and 2 bases at J, with 11 bases between the two ends. CDR3 loop: CASSQGILEQETQYF. The CDR3 coding sequence is TGCGCCAGCAGCCAAGGCATATTAGAACAAGAGACCCAGTACTTC.

The chain combines TRBV4-1 with TRBJ2-7; D is perhaps TRBD2 (6 bases). This CDR3 spans 13 amino acids. The germline gives CDR1 MGHRA, CDR2 YSYEKL. Trimming shortened V by 3 bases and J by 6 bases, and 12 bases separated the two germline ends. The CDR3, as DNA: TGCGCCAGCAGCCATGGGCGGGAACGCGAGCAGTACTTC. Its translation: CASSHGREREQYF.

This clone was counted once. This chain connects TRBV27 to TRBJ1-2; tentatively, D is TRBD1 (5 bases). The CDR3 length is 15 residues. V lost 6 bases, J lost 1 base, and 15 bases lay in between. The germline V gene has CDR1 MNHEY and CDR2 SMNVEV (reference sequence). The CDR3, as DNA: TGTGCCAGCAGATATTTTTCGGGGGTTAACTATGGCTACACCTTC. Amino acids: CASRYFSGVNYGYTF.

The chain links TRBV13 to TRBJ2-3, with 8 bases aligning to TRBD2. The germline gives CDR1 PRHDT, CDR2 FYEKMQ (reference sequence). The CDR3 runs 19 residues. The V gene end was trimmed by 0 bases and the J gene end by 0 bases; junction bases not matched to a gene: 11. In DNA, the CDR3 is TGTGCCAGCAGCTTAGGCCTAGCGGGTCTGATCGCTAGCACAGATACGCAGTATTTT. It is translated as CASSLGLAGLIASTDTQYF. The full variable domain, completed using reference TRBV13 and TRBJ2-3, is AAGVIQSPRHLIKEKRETATLKCYPIPRHDTVYWYQQGPGQDPQFLISFYEKMQSDKGSIPDRFSAQQFSDYHSELNMSSLELGDSALYFCASSLGLAGLIASTDTQYFGPGTRLTVL.

The rearrangement joins TRBV21-1 to TRBJ2-7; TRBD2, the D gene given by the table, was not confirmed from the DNA. TRBV21-1 is a recognized pseudogene. The CDR3 runs to 15 residues. DNA for the CDR3: TGTGCCAGCACCCAGTCGACTAGCGGGAGCTACGAGCAGTACTTC. Translated: CASTQSTSGSYEQYF.

Regarding this clone: The same CDR3 also results from other DNA sequences found in this sample. The gene calls are TRBV30 and TRBJ2-7; perhaps TRBD1 as D (6 bases). Germline V gives CDR1 GTSNPN, CDR2 SVGIG (reference sequence). This CDR3 spans 12 amino acids. Between the trimmed V and J ends, which lost 0 bases and 6 bases, there was a span of 9 bases. The CDR3, as DNA: TGTGCCTGGAGTGTATCAGGGGTCGAGCAGTACTTC. It is translated as CAWSVSGVEQYF.

The chain uses TRBV30 and TRBJ2-7, with 7 bases matching TRBD2. V trimming: 4 bases; J trimming: 3 bases; junction bases outside the gene matches: 6. The CDR3 covers 13 residues. Germline lookup yields CDR1 GTSNPN and CDR2 SVGIG (reference sequence). Written as DNA, the CDR3 is TGTGCCTGGACTAGCGGACGATTCTACGAGCAGTACTTC. It specifies CAWTSGRFYEQYF. Full variable domain (missing parts from reference TRBV30 and TRBJ2-7): SQTIHQWPATLVQPVGSPLSLECTVEGTSNPNLYWYRQAAGRGLQLLFYSVGIGQISSEVPQNLSASRPQDRQFILSSKKLLLSDSGFYLCAWTSGRFYEQYFGPGTRLTVT.

The J gene is TRBJ2-5, the V gene TRBV28; D is unclear. Germline CDR1 reads MDHEN; CDR2 reads SYDVKM. Trimming shortened V by 3 bases and J by 5 bases, and 4 bases separated the two germline ends. This CDR3 is built from 11 residues. CDR3 bases: TGTGCCAGCAGTTTCGCGGAGACCCAGTACTTC. Translation gives CASSFAETQYF.

This sequence joins TRBV2 and TRBJ2-3; 7 bases agree with TRBD1. With V trimmed by 7 bases and J by 6 bases, 10 bases remained unmatched. CDR1 SNHLY and CDR2 FYNNEI come from the germline V gene. The CDR3 sequence is 14 residues long. The CDR3 loop is CASIFKGAKDTQYF. In DNA, the CDR3 is TGTGCCAGCATATTTAAGGGGGCTAAGGATACGCAGTATTTT.

The rearrangement links TRBV19 to TRBJ2-1, with 8 bases aligning to TRBD2. There are 15 residues in the CDR3. J was trimmed by 3 bases and V by 3 bases; bases with no gene match: 4. Germline CDR1 reads LNHDA; CDR2 reads SQIVND (reference sequence). This CDR3 is CASSIGGGLYNEQFF. DNA for the CDR3: TGTGCCAGTAGTATCGGCGGGGGGCTCTACAATGAGCAGTTCTTC. The full variable domain, its missing parts supplied by reference TRBV19 and TRBJ2-1, is DGGITQSPKYLFRKEGQNVTLSCEQNLNHDAMYWYRQDPGQGLRLIYYSQIVNDFQKGDIAEGYSVSREKKESFPLTVTSAQKNPTAFYLCASSIGGGLYNEQFFGPGTRLTVL.

The rearrangement joins TRBV14 to TRBJ1-2; D gene uncertain. Trimming left V 0 bases short and J 10 bases short, with 21 bases between. Germline values: CDR1 SGHDN, CDR2 FVKESK. The CDR3 loop spans 16 amino acids. This chain's CDR3 is CASSQDLRVLNQDYTF. DNA of the CDR3: TGTGCCAGCAGCCAAGATTTGCGCGTACTCAATCAGGACTACACCTTC.

Concerning this clone: A junction boundary mismatches the germline segment, possibly from a read error. The chain carries TRBV7-7 and TRBJ2-7; 7 nucleotides align to TRBD1. The CDR3 runs 14 residues. Germline loops: CDR1 SSHAT, CDR2 FNYEAQ (reference sequence). The CDR3 DNA is TGTGCTAGCAGCTTAGGGCAGGGGGTCGACGAGCAGTACTTC. Translating it yields CASSLGQGVDEQYF.

This clone was counted once. The genes are TRBV12-5 and TRBJ1-5, with no clear D. Trimming shortened V by 7 bases and J by 7 bases, and 14 bases separated the two germline ends. The CDR3 has 13 residues. Per the germline V gene, CDR1 is LGHNT and CDR2 is FRNRAP. CDR3: CASANNMRQPQHF. CDR3 nucleotides: TGTGCTAGTGCAAACAATATGCGGCAGCCCCAGCATTTT.

The V gene is TRBV21-1, the J gene TRBJ1-5; TRBD1, the table's D call, lacks a check against the DNA. TRBV21-1 is annotated as a pseudogene. The CDR3 is 19 residues long. CDR3 loop: CASDRPGQGARRDNQPQHF. The CDR3, as DNA: TGTGCCAGCGACAGGCCGGGACAGGGGGCACGAAGGGACAATCAGCCCCAGCATTTT.

The rearrangement links TRBV5-4 to TRBJ2-7, with 7 bases aligning to TRBD2. V was pared by 1 base and J by 5 bases, with 6 bases of the junction left unmatched. This CDR3 has 14 amino acids. The V gene's germline CDR1 is SGHNT and CDR2 YYREEE (reference sequence). Here the CDR3 reads CASSLRGEVNEQYF. CDR3 DNA sequence: TGTGCCAGCAGCTTGCGGGGGGAGGTGAACGAGCAGTACTTC.

This sequence joins TRBV5-6 and TRBJ2-1, with 12 bases that match TRBD2. The CDR3 is 17 amino acids. CDR1 SGHDT and CDR2 YYEEEE come from the germline V gene. Losses at the gene ends were 2 bases for V and 5 bases for J; bases not matched to a gene: 8. The CDR3, as DNA: TGTGCCAGCAGCTTTTTAGGACTAGCGGGGACCGACAATGAGCAGTTCTTC. It encodes CASSFLGLAGTDNEQFF.

The J gene is TRBJ2-2, the V gene TRBV11-2; 7 nucleotides line up with TRBD2. The V and J ends lost 5 bases and 8 bases, in that order; junction bases with no gene match: 11. There are 15 residues in the CDR3. In germline, CDR1 is SGHAT, CDR2 FQNNGV. This CDR3 reads CASSTPLAVGGELFF. Here the CDR3 DNA reads TGTGCCAGCAGCACCCCCCTAGCGGTCGGGGGGGAGCTGTTTTTT.

This clone was seen only a few times. J is TRBJ2-7 and V is TRBV29-1; 8 nucleotides line up with TRBD1. This CDR3 contains 13 residues. The trim removed 7 bases at V and 5 bases at J, leaving 10 bases unmatched. Germline V gene data show CDR1 as SQVTM and CDR2 as ANQGSEA. CDR3 region: CSAEDRVRNEQYF. CDR3 sequence (DNA): TGCAGCGCTGAGGACAGGGTTAGAAACGAGCAGTACTTC.

J is TRBJ2-1 and V is TRBV4-1; TRBD2 is a possible D gene (5 bases). The CDR3 is made up of 16 amino acids. V lost 1 base, J lost 6 bases, and 16 bases lay in between. Germline V gives CDR1 MGHRA, CDR2 YSYEKL. CDR3 coding DNA: TGCGCCAGCAGCCAAGTGGGGAGCGAGGTAATCAATGAGCAGTTCTTC. Translating it yields CASSQVGSEVINEQFF.

This chain joins TRBV11-2 and TRBJ1-1; no clear D gene. The germline V gene has CDR1 SGHAT and CDR2 FQNNGV. The CDR3 contains 13 residues. The V gene lost 1 base and the J gene lost 3 bases, with 6 bases spanning the gap. The CDR3 DNA reads as TGTGCCAGCAGCTTAGGGCCATACACTGAAGCTTTCTTT. It translates to CASSLGPYTEAFF.